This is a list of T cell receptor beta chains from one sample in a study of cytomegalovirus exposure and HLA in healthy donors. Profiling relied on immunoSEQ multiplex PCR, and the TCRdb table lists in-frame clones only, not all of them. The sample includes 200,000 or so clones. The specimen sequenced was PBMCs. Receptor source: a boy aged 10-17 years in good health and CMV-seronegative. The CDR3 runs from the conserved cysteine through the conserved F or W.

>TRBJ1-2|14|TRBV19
CASSPSGGRLGYTF
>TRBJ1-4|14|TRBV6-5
CASRRQGVGEKLFF
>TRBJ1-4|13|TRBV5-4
CASSSDRNEKLFF
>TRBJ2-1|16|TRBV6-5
CASSYQTGTSPREQFF
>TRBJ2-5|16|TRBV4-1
CASSQGLRGARETQYF
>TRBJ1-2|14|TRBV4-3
CASSPHGGGYGYTF
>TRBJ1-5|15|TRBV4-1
CASSQGEQGGQPQHF
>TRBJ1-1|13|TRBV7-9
CASSYISNTEAFF
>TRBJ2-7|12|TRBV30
CASPGQGGEQYF
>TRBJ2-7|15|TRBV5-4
CASSLGSQGASEQYF
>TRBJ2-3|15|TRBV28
CASSSAGGSTDTQYF
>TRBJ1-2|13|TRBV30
CAWGGAPNYGYTF
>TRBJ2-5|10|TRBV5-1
CASAGETQYF
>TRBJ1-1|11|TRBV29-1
CSVQGQGKAFF
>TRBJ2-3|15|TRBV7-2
CASSLVVRSTDTQYF
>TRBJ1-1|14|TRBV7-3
CASSQDRGTAEAFF
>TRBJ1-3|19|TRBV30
CAWSFRDRALVRSGNTIYF